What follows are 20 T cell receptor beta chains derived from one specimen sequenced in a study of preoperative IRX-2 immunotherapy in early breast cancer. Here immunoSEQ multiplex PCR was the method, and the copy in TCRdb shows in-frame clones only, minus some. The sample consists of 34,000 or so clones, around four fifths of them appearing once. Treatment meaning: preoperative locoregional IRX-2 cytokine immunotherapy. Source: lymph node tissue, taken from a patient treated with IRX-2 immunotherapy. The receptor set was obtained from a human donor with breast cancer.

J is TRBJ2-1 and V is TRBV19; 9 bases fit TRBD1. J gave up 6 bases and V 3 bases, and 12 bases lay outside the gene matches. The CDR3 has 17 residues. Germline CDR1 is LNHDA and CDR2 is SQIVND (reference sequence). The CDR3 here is CASSITTGGLIGNEQFF. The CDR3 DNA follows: TGTGCCAGTAGTATCACAACAGGGGGCCTAATCGGCAATGAGCAGTTCTTC.

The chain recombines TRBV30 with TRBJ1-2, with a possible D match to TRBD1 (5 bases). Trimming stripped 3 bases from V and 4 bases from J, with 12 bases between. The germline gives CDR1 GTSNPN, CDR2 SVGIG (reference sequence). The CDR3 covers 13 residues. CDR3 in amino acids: CAWRPGLLYGYTF. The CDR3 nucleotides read TGTGCCTGGAGGCCGGGACTCCTCTATGGCTACACCTTC.

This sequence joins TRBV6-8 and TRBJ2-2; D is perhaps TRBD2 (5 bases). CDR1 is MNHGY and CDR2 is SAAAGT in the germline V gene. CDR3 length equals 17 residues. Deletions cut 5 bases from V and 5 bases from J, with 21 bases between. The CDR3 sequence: CASSRTTGPTGTGELFF. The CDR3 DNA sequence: TGTGCCAGCAGTCGCACCACRGGGCCAACGGGGACCGGGGAGCTGTTTTTT.

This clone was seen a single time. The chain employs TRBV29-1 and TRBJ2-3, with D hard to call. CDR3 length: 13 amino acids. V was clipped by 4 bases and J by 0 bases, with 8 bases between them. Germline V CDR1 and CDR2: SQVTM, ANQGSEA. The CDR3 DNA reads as TGCAGCGTTGTTCAGCTGAGCACAGATACGCAGTATTTT. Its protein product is CSVVQLSTDTQYF.

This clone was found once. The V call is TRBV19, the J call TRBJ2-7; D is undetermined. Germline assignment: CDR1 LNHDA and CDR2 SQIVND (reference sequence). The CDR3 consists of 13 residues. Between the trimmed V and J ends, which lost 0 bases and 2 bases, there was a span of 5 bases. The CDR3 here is CASSIDKTYEQYF. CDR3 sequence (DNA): TGTGCCAGTAGTATAGACAAGACCTACGAGCAGTACTTC.

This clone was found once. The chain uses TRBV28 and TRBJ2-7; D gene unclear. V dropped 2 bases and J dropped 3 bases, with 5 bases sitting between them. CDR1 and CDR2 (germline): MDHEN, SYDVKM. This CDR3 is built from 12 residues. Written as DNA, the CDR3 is TGTGCCAGCAGTTTAGGCTACTACGAGCAGTACTTC. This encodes CASSLGYYEQYF.

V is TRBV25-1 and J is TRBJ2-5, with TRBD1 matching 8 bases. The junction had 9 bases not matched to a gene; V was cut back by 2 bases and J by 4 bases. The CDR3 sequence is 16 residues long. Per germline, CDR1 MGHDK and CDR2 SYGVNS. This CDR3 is CASSELGQGAPETQYF. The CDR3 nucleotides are TGTGCCAGCAGTGAACTGGGGCAGGGGGCCCCAGAGACCCAGTACTTC.

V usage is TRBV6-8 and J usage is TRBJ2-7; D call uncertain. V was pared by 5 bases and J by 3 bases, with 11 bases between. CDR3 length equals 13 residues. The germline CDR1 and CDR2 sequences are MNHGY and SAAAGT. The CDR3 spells CASSGSGYYEQYF. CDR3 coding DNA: TGTGCCAGCAGTGGATCGGGCTACTACGAGCAGTACTTC.

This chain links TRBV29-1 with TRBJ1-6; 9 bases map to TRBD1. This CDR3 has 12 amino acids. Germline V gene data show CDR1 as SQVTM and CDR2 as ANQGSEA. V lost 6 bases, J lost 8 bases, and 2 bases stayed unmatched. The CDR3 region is CSVRDRDSPLHF. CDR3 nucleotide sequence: TGCAGCGTCCGGGACAGGGATTCACCCCTCCACTTT.

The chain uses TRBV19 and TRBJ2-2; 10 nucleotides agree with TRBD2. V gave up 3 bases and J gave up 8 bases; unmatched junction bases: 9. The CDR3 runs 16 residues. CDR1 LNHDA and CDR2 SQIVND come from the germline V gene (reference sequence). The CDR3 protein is CASSIWLAGDTGELFF. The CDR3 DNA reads TGTGCCAGTAGTATTTGGCTAGCGGGAGATACGGGGGAGCTGTTTTTT.

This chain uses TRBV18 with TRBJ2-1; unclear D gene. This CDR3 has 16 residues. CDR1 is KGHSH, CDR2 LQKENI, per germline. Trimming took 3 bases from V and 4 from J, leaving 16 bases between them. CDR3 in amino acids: CASSPRALSGYNEQFF. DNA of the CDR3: TGTGCCAGCTCACCCCGGGCACTATCCGGTTACAATGAGCAGTTCTTC.

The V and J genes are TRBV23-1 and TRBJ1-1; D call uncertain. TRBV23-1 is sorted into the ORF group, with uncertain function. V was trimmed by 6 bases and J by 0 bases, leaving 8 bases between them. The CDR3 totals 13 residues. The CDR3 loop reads CASSFHMNTEAFF. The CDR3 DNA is TGCGCCAGCAGCTTTCACATGAACACTGAAGCTTTCTTT.

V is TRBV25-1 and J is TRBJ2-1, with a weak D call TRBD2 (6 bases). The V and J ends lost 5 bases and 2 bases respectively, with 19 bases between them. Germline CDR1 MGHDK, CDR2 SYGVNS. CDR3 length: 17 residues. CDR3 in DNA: TGTGCCAGCAGTCTACCCCTGGGGGGTGGGACCTACAATGAGCAGTTCTTC. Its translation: CASSLPLGGGTYNEQFF.

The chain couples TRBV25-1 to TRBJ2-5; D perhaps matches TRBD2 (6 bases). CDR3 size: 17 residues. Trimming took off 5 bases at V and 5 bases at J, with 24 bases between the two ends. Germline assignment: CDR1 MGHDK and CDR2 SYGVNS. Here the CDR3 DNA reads TGTGCCAGCAGTCAGCTGATGAGGAGGGGCTCTGAGGAGACCCAGTACTTC. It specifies CASSQLMRRGSEETQYF.

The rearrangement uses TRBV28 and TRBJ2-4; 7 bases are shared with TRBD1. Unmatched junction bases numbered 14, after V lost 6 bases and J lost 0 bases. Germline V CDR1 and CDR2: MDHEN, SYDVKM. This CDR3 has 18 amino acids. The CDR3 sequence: CASRTSGTAQIAKNIQYF. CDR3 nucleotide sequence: TGTGCCAGCAGGACGTCCGGGACAGCTCAGATAGCCAAAAACATTCAGTACTTC.

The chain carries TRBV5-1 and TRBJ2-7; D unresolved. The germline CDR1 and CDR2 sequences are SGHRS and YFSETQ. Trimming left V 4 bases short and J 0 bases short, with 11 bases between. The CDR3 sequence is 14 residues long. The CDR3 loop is CASSQRNSSYEQYF. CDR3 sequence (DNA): TGCGCCAGCAGCCAACGGAACAGCTCCTACGAGCAGTACTTC.

The CDR3 DNA reads as TGTGCCAGTAGTACCTCTCGGACAGGGCCCAATCAGCCCCAGCATTTT. Residues: CASSTSRTGPNQPQHF. The chain has TRBV19 and TRBJ1-5, with 8 bases fitting TRBD1. The junction had 8 bases not matched to a gene; V was cut back by 4 bases and J by 3 bases. CDR1 is LNHDA and CDR2 is SQIVND in the germline V gene (reference sequence). The CDR3 has 16 residues.

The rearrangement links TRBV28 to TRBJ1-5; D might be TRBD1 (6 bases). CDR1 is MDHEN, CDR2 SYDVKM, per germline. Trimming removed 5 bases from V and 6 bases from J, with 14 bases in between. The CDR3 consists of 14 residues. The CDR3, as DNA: TGTGCCAGCAGTGAACAGGGTGAAACTCAGCCCCAGCATTTT. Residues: CASSEQGETQPQHF.

The CDR3 spells CASRERGTPGSGANVLTF. The CDR3 DNA reads TGTGCCAGCAGAGAGAGGGGGACTCCCGGCTCTGGGGCCAACGTCCTGACTTTC. The chain carries TRBV6-8 and TRBJ2-6; the D call may be TRBD1 or TRBD2 (6 bases each). The V gene lost 6 bases and the J gene lost 0 bases, with 18 bases spanning the gap. CDR3 length: 18 residues. Germline loops: CDR1 MNHGY, CDR2 SAAAGT.

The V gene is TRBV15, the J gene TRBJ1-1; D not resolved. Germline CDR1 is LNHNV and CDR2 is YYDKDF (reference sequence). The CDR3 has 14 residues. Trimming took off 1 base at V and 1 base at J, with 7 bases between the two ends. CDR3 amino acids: CATSRARTNTEAFF. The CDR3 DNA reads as TGTGCCACCAGCAGAGCCAGAACGAACACTGAAGCTTTCTTT.